The 29 T cell receptor beta chains below were found in one sample sequenced in a study of human T cells and chemical hapten exposure. A single record per CDR3 protein comes from TCRdb applying MiXCR to the RACE reads. The sample carries tens of thousands of distinct CDR3 sequences, 7.5% to 9% recorded once. The time point denotes: pre-sensitization, week 0. Treatment described: therapeutic diphenylcyclopropenone sensitization with weekly scalp DPC. The sequenced sample was whole blood, obtained in connection with sensitization to the hapten diphenylcyclopropenone (DPC). Receptors were obtained from a woman aged 50 to 60 with alopecia areata. Some clones in this sample may be carry-over from other donors' samples.

In this sample, this clonotype turned up many times. CDR3 bases: TGTGCCAGCAGTTGGGATCCCTACTCTGGGGCCAACGTCCTGACTTTC. Translated: CASSWDPYSGANVLTF. V gene TRBV12-3 or TRBV12-4 combines with J gene TRBJ2-6; D gene ambiguous. The CDR3 contains 16 residues. V lost 4 bases and J 0 bases, leaving 10 bases between the germline ends.

This clonotype was counted ten times or more. This chain connects TRBV11-2 to TRBJ2-5, with a tentative D call TRBD1 (6 bases). CDR1 SGHAT and CDR2 FQNNGV come from the germline V gene. The ends were cut back, 5 bases at V and 6 bases at J, with 16 bases in the middle. This CDR3 is built from 14 residues. The CDR3 region is CASSGIVGAKTQYF. The CDR3 bases are TGTGCCAGCAGCGGCATAGTGGGGGCGAAGACCCAGTACTTC.

This clonotype occurred a few times. V usage is TRBV28 and J usage is TRBJ1-1; weak D call: TRBD1 (6 bases). The V gene's germline CDR1 is MDHEN and CDR2 SYDVKM. The CDR3 is 14 residues long. V dropped 6 bases and J dropped 6 bases, with 17 bases sitting between them. In DNA form, the CDR3 reads TGTGCCAGCAGCACTCGTACAGGGATCGCTGAAGCTTTCTTT. It specifies CASSTRTGIAEAFF.

This clonotype has at least ten counts. This sequence joins TRBV12-3 or TRBV12-4 and TRBJ1-5, with 7 bases that match TRBD1. The CDR3 runs 16 residues. Trimming cost V 2 bases and J 0 bases; bases outside gene matches: 4. As DNA, the CDR3 is TGTGCCAGCAGTTTAAGGACAGGCCCTAGCAATCAGCCCCAGCATTTT. This encodes CASSLRTGPSNQPQHF.

The table lists this clonotype with many counts. This chain connects TRBV18 to TRBJ1-1; TRBD1 agrees at 7 bases. V lost 0 bases, J lost 5 bases, and 6 bases stayed unmatched. The CDR3 has 15 amino acids. Germline V gene data show CDR1 as KGHSH and CDR2 as LQKENI. CDR3 DNA: TGTGCCAGCTCACCACCCCGACAGGGCCAAACTGAAGCTTTCTTT. It is translated as CASSPPRQGQTEAFF.

This clonotype was found many times. The gene calls are TRBV3-1 and TRBJ2-3, with D hard to call. The CDR3 has 12 residues. V lost 6 bases and J lost 0, with 4 bases in between. The germline gives CDR1 LGHDT, CDR2 YNNKEL (reference sequence). CDR3: CASSHSTDTQYF. In DNA, the CDR3 is TGTGCCAGCAGTCACAGCACAGATACGCAGTATTTT.

This clonotype was detected a few times. This rearrangement joins TRBV12-3 or TRBV12-4 to TRBJ2-7, with 9 bases lining up with TRBD1. The CDR3 extends over 16 amino acids. The junction had 12 bases not matched to a gene; V was cut back by 6 bases and J by 3 bases. CDR3 in DNA: TGTGCCAGCAGGAGGGACAGGGTAGGGGCGGACTACGAGCAGTACTTC. Residues: CASRRDRVGADYEQYF.

The rearrangement uses TRBV30 and TRBJ2-7; D perhaps matches TRBD2 (5 bases). Germline assignment: CDR1 GTSNPN and CDR2 SVGIG (reference sequence). This CDR3 spans 13 amino acids. V lost 4 bases to trimming and J lost 3 bases, with 13 bases between them. The CDR3 here is CAWNERANYEQYF. CDR3 sequence (DNA): TGTGCCTGGAACGAGAGGGCCAACTACGAGCAGTACTTC. The full variable domain, its missing parts supplied by reference TRBV30 and TRBJ2-7, is SQTIHQWPATLVQPVGSPLSLECTVEGTSNPNLYWYRQAAGRGLQLLFYSVGIGQISSEVPQNLSASRPQDRQFILSSKKLLLSDSGFYLCAWNERANYEQYFGPGTRLTVT.

Ten or more counts support this clonotype. This rearrangement joins TRBV14 to TRBJ2-1; 9 bases map to TRBD1. J lost 4 bases, V lost 4 bases, and 5 bases had no gene match. Germline V gene sequence: CDR1 SGHDN, CDR2 FVKESK. The CDR3 is 15 residues long. The CDR3 region has the DNA TGTGCCAGCAGCCCACAAGGGACAGGGTACAATGAGCAGTTCTTC. Its translation is CASSPQGTGYNEQFF.

This clonotype was counted a few times. This chain joins TRBV30 and TRBJ1-1; D is possibly TRBD1 (6 bases). Germline CDR1 is GTSNPN and CDR2 is SVGIG (reference sequence). This CDR3 has 15 amino acids. With 0 bases removed from V and 1 base from J, the gap between germline ends came to 12 bases. This CDR3 reads CAWSVFPQGNTEAFF. In DNA, the CDR3 is TGTGCCTGGAGTGTATTCCCACAGGGGAACACTGAAGCTTTCTTT.

With respect to this clonotype: It may be a read error: a sequence one base away is much more abundant. The chain uses TRBV7-9 and TRBJ2-7, with TRBD2 matching 9 bases. CDR1 and CDR2 (germline): SEHNR, FQNEAQ (reference sequence). This CDR3 is built from 14 residues. The CDR3 nucleotides read TGTGTCAGCAGCTTACCAATAGCGGGGGACGAGCAGTACTTC. This translates into CVSSLPIAGDEQYF.

This clonotype came up a few times. This sequence joins TRBV18 and TRBJ2-3; 13 positions match TRBD2. There are 16 residues in the CDR3. Losses at the gene ends were 4 bases for V and 0 bases for J; bases not matched to a gene: 1. Germline CDR1 reads KGHSH; CDR2 reads LQKENI. CDR3 region: CASSLTSGRSTDTQYF. CDR3 DNA sequence: TGTGCCAGCTCACTGACTAGCGGGAGGAGCACAGATACGCAGTATTTT.

This clonotype was detected only a few times. The rearrangement links TRBV19 to TRBJ1-2, with D possibly TRBD1 on 5 matching bases. With 0 bases removed from V and 4 bases from J, the gap between germline ends came to 6 bases. CDR1 is LNHDA and CDR2 is SQIVND in the germline V gene (reference sequence). This CDR3 spans 13 amino acids. As DNA, the CDR3 is TGTGCCAGTAGTATAGAGGGACCCTATGGCTACACCTTC. Residues: CASSIEGPYGYTF.

This clonotype was detected ten times or more. The V and J genes are TRBV24-1 and TRBJ2-3, with 11 nucleotides matching TRBD2. V lost 4 bases, J lost 6 bases, and 5 bases stayed unmatched. The length of the CDR3 is 15 residues. Germline V lookup: CDR1 KGHDR, CDR2 SFDVKD. The DNA for the CDR3 is TGTGCCACCAGTGAGTTAGCGGGAGGGCTCGATACGCAGTATTTT. Translated: CATSELAGGLDTQYF.

This clonotype showed up many times. The gene calls are TRBV11-3 and TRBJ2-5, with 8 bases fitting TRBD1. The CDR3 is 15 residues long. V lost 3 bases, J lost 5 bases, and 8 bases stayed unmatched. Germline V gene lookup returns CDR1 SGHNT and CDR2 YENEEA. The CDR3 sequence: CASSFGTGRGETQYF. As DNA, the CDR3 is TGTGCCAGCAGCTTCGGGACAGGACGGGGGGAGACCCAGTACTTC.

Many counts were recorded for this clonotype. V is TRBV21-1 and J is TRBJ1-1; the D call in the table, TRBD1, was not verified against the DNA. TRBV21-1 is a documented pseudogene. CDR3 length: 16 residues. CDR3 region: CASSRQGGELNTEAFF. The CDR3 DNA reads as TGTGCCAGCAGCCGTCAAGGGGGGGAGCTCAACACTGAAGCTTTCTTT.

This clonotype has a handful of counts. J is TRBJ2-2 and V is TRBV6-1; D not certain. The germline CDR1 and CDR2 sequences are MNHNS and SASEGT. Deletions cut 6 bases from V and 1 base from J, with 12 bases between. The CDR3 length is 15 residues. The DNA for the CDR3 is TGTGCCAGCAGCCAGACTCTCTGGAACACCGGGGAGCTGTTTTTT. Amino acids: CASSQTLWNTGELFF.

This clonotype was detected many times. This sequence joins TRBV29-1 and TRBJ1-4; no definite D call. The CDR3 has 13 amino acids. Trimming took 7 bases from V and 2 from J, leaving 11 bases between them. CDR1 is SQVTM, CDR2 ANQGSEA, per germline. As DNA, the CDR3 is TGCAGCGCCTCTTCCGCGACTAATGAAAAACTGTTTTTT. It codes for CSASSATNEKLFF.

This clonotype occurred many times. V is TRBV7-9 and J is TRBJ2-5; D gene ambiguous. Trimming took off 4 bases at V and 4 bases at J, with 10 bases between the two ends. Germline CDR1 reads SEHNR; CDR2 reads FQNEAQ (reference sequence). The CDR3 runs 13 residues. CDR3 DNA sequence: TGTGCCAGCAGCTCCGACATCTCAGAGACCCAGTACTTC. Amino acids: CASSSDISETQYF.

This clonotype was recorded many times. The gene calls are TRBV5-1 and TRBJ2-1, with D possibly TRBD2 on 7 matching bases. V was shortened by 3 bases and J by 2 bases, with 15 bases between the two germline ends. The length of the CDR3 is 16 residues. Germline loops: CDR1 SGHRS, CDR2 YFSETQ. The chain's CDR3 is CASSSQGGGTYNEQFF. In nucleotides, the CDR3 is TGCGCCAGCAGCTCACAGGGAGGGGGGACCTACAATGAGCAGTTCTTC. The full variable domain, its missing parts supplied by reference TRBV5-1 and TRBJ2-1, is KAGVTQTPRYLIKTRGQQVTLSCSPISGHRSVSWYQQTPGQGLQFLFEYFSETQRNKGNFPGRFSGRQFSNSRSEMNVSTLELGDSALYLCASSSQGGGTYNEQFFGPGTRLTVL.

This chain joins TRBV3-1 and TRBJ2-1, with D uncertain. V was pared by 6 bases and J by 4 bases, with 4 bases between. The germline V gene has CDR1 LGHDT and CDR2 YNNKEL (reference sequence). The CDR3 is 11 residues long. CDR3 bases: TGTGCCAGCAGGAGTTACAATGAGCAGTTCTTC. It codes for CASRSYNEQFF.

J is TRBJ2-6 and V is TRBV28; D call uncertain. Looked up from germline, CDR1 is MDHEN and CDR2 is SYDVKM. This CDR3 region has 19 residues. V gave up 1 base and J gave up 1 base, with 17 bases separating them. CDR3 DNA sequence: TGTGCCAGCAGTTTATCGACACCGGGCCCCAGGTCTGGGGCCAACGTCCTGACTTTC. Its protein is CASSLSTPGPRSGANVLTF.

This clonotype was recorded at least ten times. The chain employs TRBV7-9 and TRBJ1-2, with D unresolved. CDR1 and CDR2 (germline): SEHNR, FQNEAQ (reference sequence). The CDR3 consists of 14 residues. V lost 1 base to trimming and J lost 3 bases, with 9 bases between them. CDR3 sequence reads: CASSLGSRYYGYTF. The CDR3 DNA is TGTGCCAGCAGCTTAGGGAGCAGGTACTATGGCTACACCTTC.

The chain uses TRBV5-1 and TRBJ2-5, with 11 bases aligning to TRBD2. Germline V lookup: CDR1 SGHRS, CDR2 YFSETQ. The CDR3 length is 16 residues. V lost 3 bases, J lost 1 base, and 5 bases stayed unmatched. CDR3 loop: CASSSGLAGLQETQYF. CDR3 sequence (DNA): TGCGCCAGCAGCTCTGGACTAGCGGGCCTCCAAGAGACCCAGTACTTC.

There are many counts of this clonotype. The genes are TRBV20-1 and TRBJ2-6, with D unclear. Per the germline V gene, CDR1 is DFQATT and CDR2 is SNEGSKA (reference sequence). The CDR3 consists of 12 residues. V gave up 3 bases and J gave up 0 bases, with 0 bases separating them. CDR3 loop: CSASSGANVLTF. The CDR3 nucleotides are TGCAGTGCTAGCTCTGGGGCCAACGTCCTGACTTTC.

The chain links TRBV4-3 to TRBJ1-4; D might be TRBD1 (6 bases). CDR3 size: 15 residues. Trimming removed 0 bases from V and 10 bases from J, with 15 bases in between. From germline, CDR1 is LGHNA and CDR2 YSLEER. The CDR3 loop is CASSQDRGPVGKLFF. In DNA, the CDR3 is TGCGCCAGCAGCCAAGACAGGGGCCCCGTTGGAAAACTGTTTTTT.

Ten or more counts support this clonotype. This sequence joins TRBV2 and TRBJ1-2; 9 bases are a match to TRBD1. Trimming at V came to 9 bases and at J to 6 bases, leaving 14 bases not matched to a gene. Germline CDR1 reads SNHLY; CDR2 reads FYNNEI. This CDR3 comprises 15 residues. CDR3 loop: CASRNRGLRNNGYTF. The CDR3, as DNA: TGTGCCAGTAGAAACAGGGGGCTCAGAAACAATGGCTACACCTTC. Full variable domain (remainder filled in from reference TRBV2 and TRBJ1-2): EPEVTQTPSHQVTQMGQEVILRCVPISNHLYFYWYRQILGQKVEFLVSFYNNEISEKSEIFDDQFSVERPDGSNFTLKIRSTKLEDSAMYFCASRNRGLRNNGYTFGSGTRLTVV.

This clonotype was observed at least ten times. The chain combines TRBV7-2 with TRBJ1-1; D is undetermined. This CDR3 has 12 amino acids. The germline V gene encodes CDR1 SGHTA and CDR2 FQGNSA. V lost 5 bases and J 11 bases, leaving 15 bases between the germline ends. The CDR3 DNA follows: TGTGCCAGCAGCCCACCGTCGGAAGAGGCTTTCTTT. This codes for CASSPPSEEAFF.

This clonotype was recorded a few times. V usage is TRBV29-1 and J usage is TRBJ1-5; D is uncertain. V lost 4 bases and J lost 1, with 11 bases in between. The CDR3 runs 14 residues. Germline CDR1 SQVTM, CDR2 ANQGSEA. The CDR3 sequence: CSVGGRQSNQPQHF. CDR3 DNA: TGCAGCGTTGGGGGAAGGCAGAGCAATCAGCCCCAGCATTTT.